Listed here are 19 T cell receptor beta chains from one sample, sequenced in a study of T cells in women clearing cervical HPV infection. Clones were read by immunoSEQ multiplex PCR, and TCRdb kept only the in-frame ones, dropping some. This specimen shows 20,000 to 30,000 clones; the ten leading clones hold roughly 6.6%. The sequencing input was blood buffy coat. These receptors all stem from a woman between 18 and 75 years old with a cervical HPV16 infection that either progressed to CIN3+ or cleared (not recorded which).

Points on this clone: The CDR3 is cut off 3 residues early in the read; its end comes from the germline J gene. The chain links TRBV19 to TRBJ2-5, with 9 bases identical to TRBD2. The CDR3 loop spans 14 amino acids. Germline CDR1 LNHDA, CDR2 SQIVND (reference sequence). The trim removed 5 bases at V and 5 bases at J, leaving 6 bases unmatched. This CDR3 reads CASSVSGRGETQYF. The sequenced CDR3 bases are TGTGCCAGTAGTGTTAGCGGGAGAGGTGAGACC.

Of note for this clone: The missing CDR3 end, 3 residues past where the read stops, is filled in from the germline J gene. The chain is built from TRBV7-9 and TRBJ2-7; 8 nucleotides match TRBD2. Unmatched junction bases numbered 3, after V lost 8 bases and J lost 6 bases. This CDR3 has 11 residues. The germline V gene encodes CDR1 SEHNR and CDR2 FQNEAQ (reference sequence). Partial CDR3 DNA: TGTGCCAGCGGAAGCGGGAGCGAG. It codes for CASGSGSE. The full CDR3 is CASGSGSEQYF.

Of note for this clone: The CDR3 goes on 3 residues after the read ends, and that part is filled in from the germline J gene. The chain combines TRBV5-5 with TRBJ2-3; 8 bases are a match to TRBD2. The CDR3 is 14 residues long. CDR1 is SGHKS and CDR2 is YYEKEE in the germline V gene (reference sequence). CDR3 residues: CASTQPGLGETQYF. The CDR3 DNA, read in part, is TGTGCCAGCACCCAGCCGGGACTAGGGGAGACG.

As regards this clone: The read is 3 residues too short to cover the CDR3 end, so that end is filled in from the germline J gene. The chain employs TRBV19 and TRBJ2-4, with D possibly TRBD2 on 5 matching bases. Per germline, CDR1 LNHDA and CDR2 SQIVND (reference sequence). The CDR3 runs to 12 residues. CDR3 DNA, as far as it was read: TGTGCCAGTTCGGATCGATCAGGAGGT. This translates into CASSDRSGG. The whole CDR3 sequence is CASSDRSGGQYF.

On this clone: The CDR3 goes on 3 residues after the read ends, and that part is filled in from the germline J gene. The J gene is TRBJ2-1, the V gene TRBV19, with TRBD2 as a possible D gene (6 bases). The CDR3 covers 17 residues. Germline loops: CDR1 LNHDA, CDR2 SQIVND (reference sequence). V lost 8 bases to trimming and J lost 8 bases, with 28 bases between them. The sequenced part of the CDR3 DNA is TGTGCCAGTTCCCCTCCCGGGGCTAGCGCCGGCATGGATGAG. Amino acids: CASSPPGASAGMDE. The full CDR3 protein is CASSPPGASAGMDEQFF.

Concerning this clone itself: Sequencing ends 3 residues short of the CDR3 end; the germline J gene provides the rest. This chain joins TRBV29-1 and TRBJ2-3, with a possible D match to TRBD2 (5 bases). Per germline, CDR1 SQVTM and CDR2 ANQGSEA. There are 12 residues in the CDR3. Incomplete CDR3 DNA: TGCAGCGTAGCAGGACTCGAAGGGACG. It yields the protein CSVAGLEGT. The entire CDR3 reads CSVAGLEGTQYF.

About this clone: The CDR3 end lies 3 residues beyond the end of the read and is filled in from the germline J gene. V gene TRBV4-1 combines with J gene TRBJ2-3; 8 nucleotides align to TRBD2. CDR3 length: 17 residues. Germline V gene lookup returns CDR1 MGHRA and CDR2 YSYEKL. V trimming: 1 base; J trimming: 3 bases; junction bases outside the gene matches: 9. The covered CDR3 bases are TGCGCCAGCAGCCAAGTCAGGAGCGGGAGAGTAACAGATACG. Residues: CASSQVRSGRVTDT. The whole CDR3 region reads CASSQVRSGRVTDTQYF.

Notes on this clone: Sequencing ends 3 residues short of the CDR3 end; the germline J gene provides the rest. V gene TRBV20-1 combines with J gene TRBJ2-7; 12 bases fit TRBD2. Germline-derived CDR1 and CDR2 are DFQATT and SNEGSKA (reference sequence). The trim removed 6 bases at V and 6 bases at J, leaving 15 bases unmatched. The CDR3 spans 16 residues. The part of the CDR3 DNA that was read is TGCAGTGCCCCCGGAGTGGCACTAGCGGGGGGCGGCGAG. This gives the protein CSAPGVALAGGGE. The full CDR3 reads CSAPGVALAGGGEQYF.

CDR3 DNA (partial): TGTGCCAGCAGCTTAAGCGGACAGTCCTATGGC. Translating gives CASSLSGQSYG. The CDR3, in full, reads CASSLSGQSYGYTF. This rearrangement joins TRBV11-3 to TRBJ1-2; D is possibly TRBD1 (6 bases). The CDR3 is cut off 3 residues early in the read; its end comes from the germline J gene. The CDR3 has 14 amino acids. The germline V and J ends were trimmed by 2 bases and 4 bases, with 11 bases remaining between them. Germline V CDR1 and CDR2: SGHNT, YENEEA.

For this clone: The CDR3 end lies 3 residues beyond the end of the read and is filled in from the germline J gene. The genes are TRBV7-9 and TRBJ1-1; D unresolved. The CDR3 length is 12 residues. Germline V lookup: CDR1 SEHNR, CDR2 FQNEAQ (reference sequence). CDR3 DNA (partial): TGTGCCAGCAGCTCGTCGGGTCTCGAA. Its protein is CASSSSGLE. The whole CDR3 reads CASSSSGLEAFF.

As to this clone: The read gets to within 3 residues of the CDR3 end, and the germline J gene fills in the rest. The chain is built from TRBV2 and TRBJ2-3; 13 bases agree with TRBD2. Per the germline V gene, CDR1 is SNHLY and CDR2 is FYNNEI. The CDR3 sequence is 14 residues long. Unmatched junction bases numbered 4, after V lost 8 bases and J lost 5 bases. The sequenced CDR3 bases are TGTGCCAGCGGAGGGACTAGCGGGATAGATACG. Translation: CASGGTSGIDT. The CDR3, in full, reads CASGGTSGIDTQYF.

A note on this clone: The sequence runs out 3 residues before the end of the CDR3; the remainder is reconstructed from the germline J gene. The chain links TRBV20-1 to TRBJ2-2; 8 positions agree with TRBD2. This CDR3 has 13 residues. Germline CDR1 DFQATT, CDR2 SNEGSKA (reference sequence). V was clipped by 3 bases and J by 4 bases; unmatched bases: 1. Partial CDR3 DNA: TGCAGTGCTAGCGGGAGGGGCACCGGGGAG. Translated: CSASGRGTGE. The full CDR3 sequence reads CSASGRGTGELFF.

On this clone itself: The sequenced fragment ends 3 residues before the CDR3 boundary, so the rest is inferred from the germline J gene. The rearrangement joins TRBV5-1 to TRBJ1-3; no firm D call. The CDR3 loop spans 15 amino acids. Trimming removed 7 bases at V and 8 bases at J, with 22 bases between. Germline V gene lookup returns CDR1 SGHRS and CDR2 YFSETQ. The CDR3 region is CASASGNPGADTIYF. The CDR3 DNA, read in part, is TGCGCCAGCGCGTCGGGTAACCCGGGTGCGGACACC.

CDR3 residues: CASSPKGETQYF. The part of the CDR3 DNA that was read is TGTGCCAGCAGCCCCAAAGGGGAGACC. The V call is TRBV7-6, the J call TRBJ2-5; D is ambiguous. The read comes to an end 3 residues before the CDR3 does, leaving the germline J gene to fill in the end. This CDR3 comprises 12 residues. V was cut by 5 bases and J by 5 bases, with 9 bases left in between. Germline CDR1 reads SGHVS; CDR2 reads FNYEAQ.

For this clone: The read stops 3 residues short of the end of the CDR3; the missing end is completed from the germline J gene. This chain uses TRBV5-1 with TRBJ2-2, with D perhaps TRBD2 (5 bases). This CDR3 has 16 amino acids. CDR1 is SGHRS and CDR2 is YFSETQ in the germline V gene. The CDR3 loop is CASSPGGAATNEKLFF. The covered CDR3 bases are TGCGCCAGCAGCCCGGGCGGAGCGGCAACTAATGAAAAG.

In the case of this clone: The missing CDR3 end, 3 residues past where the read stops, is filled in from the germline J gene. The V and J genes are TRBV19 and TRBJ2-6; 7 nucleotides align to TRBD2. Germline values: CDR1 LNHDA, CDR2 SQIVND (reference sequence). This CDR3 contains 14 residues. V gave up 10 bases and J gave up 3 bases; unmatched junction bases: 6. The sequenced CDR3 bases are TGTGCCACCCATAGCGGGTATGGGGCCAACGTC. Translating gives CATHSGYGANV. The entire CDR3 protein reads CATHSGYGANVLTF. The full variable domain, with the rest looked up from reference TRBV19 and TRBJ2-6, is DGGITQSPKYLFRKEGQNVTLSCEQNLNHDAMYWYRQDPGQGLRLIYYSQIVNDFQKGDIAEGYSVSREKKESFPLTVTSAQKNPTAFYLCATHSGYGANVLTFGAGSRLTVL.

Regarding this clone: The read finishes 3 residues shy of the CDR3 end, and the germline J gene is used to complete it. V and J are TRBV18 and TRBJ2-1; 10 bases agree with TRBD2. The trim removed 3 bases at V and 0 bases at J, leaving 8 bases unmatched. Germline lookup yields CDR1 KGHSH and CDR2 LQKENI. CDR3 length equals 18 residues. Here the CDR3 reads CASSPSRLAGTSYNEQFF. CDR3 DNA (partial): TGTGCCAGCTCACCGAGCCGACTAGCGGGCACCTCCTACAATGAG.

Notes on this clone: The read ends 3 residues early relative to the CDR3; the germline J gene fills the gap. V is TRBV18 and J is TRBJ2-3; tentatively, D is TRBD1 (5 bases). The germline V gene encodes CDR1 KGHSH and CDR2 LQKENI. The CDR3 consists of 13 residues. Partial CDR3 DNA: TGTGCCAGCACAGCAGGGCTGAATCAGCCG. Translating it yields CASTAGLNQP. The whole CDR3 sequence is CASTAGLNQPQYF.

On this clone: The CDR3 extends 3 residues past the end of the read, so its final part is completed from the germline J gene. The chain recombines TRBV18 with TRBJ2-1, with TRBD2 matching over 14 bases. Germline lookup yields CDR1 KGHSH and CDR2 LQKENI. CDR3 size: 19 residues. Trimming removed 3 bases from V and 9 bases from J; junction bases left unmatched: 16. The CDR3 reads CASSPPLRLAGGPRGEQFF. The sequenced CDR3 bases are TGTGCCAGCTCACCCCCACTACGACTAGCGGGAGGGCCTAGGGGTGAG.